This T cell receptor (beta chain) appears in the sequencing data of a study of CD8 T cells in ankylosing spondylitis. There are a few counts of this clonotype. Looked up from germline, CDR1 is MNHEY and CDR2 is SMNVEV (reference sequence). The CDR3 length is 15 residues. Trimming shortened V by 2 bases and J by 2 bases, and 11 bases separated the two germline ends. Using its own MiXCR run on the 5' RACE reads, TCRdb lists one record per CDR3 protein. Here the sample spans about 180,000 distinct CDR3 sequences, around 9.6% being singletons. The TCR sequence derives from a female donor with ankylosing spondylitis or in good health (not recorded which). Source material: blood, either unsorted or a sorted T cell fraction (not recorded which). The chain recombines TRBV27 with TRBJ2-3; weak D call: TRBD2 (5 bases). CDR3 bases: TGTGCCAGCAGTTTAGGAGGTCGGGTCACAGATACGCAGTATTTT. It translates to CASSLGGRVTDTQYF.